The subject of this entry is one T cell receptor (beta chain). What this receptor recognizes is not known. It has no much larger one-base neighbor in the sample; base qualities were not kept. Donors were enrolled in RACIN, a single-arm phase I dose-escalation trial in which nivolumab, ipilimumab, aspirin, low-dose cyclophosphamide and low-dose radiotherapy were combined. To be eligible, a patient needed to have an advanced solid tumor that was TIL-negative. To make first-strand cDNA, Superscript III was used along with a set of TRAV- and TRBV-specific primers so that both the TCRalpha and TCRbeta chains were covered. TCRs were amplified for about 20 PCR cycles with Phusion, using a constant-region primer paired with the adapter attached to the V primers. The MessageAmp II aRNA Amplification Kit was used to amplify the isolated mRNA, with in vitro transcription run for 16 hours at 37 degrees C. mRNA for TCR sequencing was isolated with the Dynabeads mRNA DIRECT Purification Kit. Indexed Illumina adapters were added in a second Phusion PCR of around 27 cycles, and the PCR products were purified with AMPure XP beads. The authors' analysis ran thus. Using custom Perl scripts, TCR sequences that encoded the same protein were pooled, out-of-frame sequences were dropped, and the abundance of each clonotype was calculated. TCR sequences supported by only a single read were excluded from analysis. The metrics used to describe the repertoires included Shannon entropy, Gini index, clonality, richness, and the frequency of TCRs shared between repertoires. The raw public data were reprocessed by TCRdb itself: fastp quality trimming at Q25, MiXCR clonotype calling, in-frame beta chains only. Each entry merges the rows of one CDR3 protein and shows their most common DNA and genes. The V and J calls were determined by TCRdb, not by the authors. The sample includes about 14,000 distinct CDR3 sequences, with about 77% observed a single time. The ten largest clones represent roughly 5% of the sample.

This sample is part of a study of low-dose radiotherapy and immunotherapy resistance in tumors (dated by TCRdb to between 2021 and 2024). Regarding the study in general: In Cohort 1, each fraction delivered 0.5 Gy every 2 weeks, and the prescribed total PTV dose was 6.5 Gy. Cohort 2 received 1 Gy per fraction every two weeks, with a total of 13 Gy over 26 weeks. Nivolumab and ipilimumab were both given intravenously, with nivolumab at a 240 mg flat dose every two weeks and ipilimumab at 1 mg/kg every six weeks. Cyclophosphamide 200 mg/m2 was administered intravenously every two weeks, one day before each radiation and immunotherapy administration. Starting on cycle 1 day 1, patients took 300 mg of aspirin by mouth once a day for four cycles. No randomization into treatment groups was done for the people taking part in the trial. The translational analysis covered eight patients: three from the first dose cohort and the first five from the second dose cohort.

Trimming takes 11 bases from V and 1 base from J, and the germline ends sit 12 bases apart. The CDR3 has 13 amino acids, counting the end cysteine and phenylalanine. The retained sequence is limited to the CDR3, 39 bases, with the frame set at the first base. The rearranged chain carries TRBV12-3 or TRBV12-4 and TRBJ1-3; the D region possibly corresponds to TRBD1 (6 bases align). The sequence came from a human donor with advanced metastatic prostate, ovarian, gallbladder or colorectal cancer (not recorded which). This table probably holds off-target reads from a library built for another chain. The CDR3 region reads CAGDRLSGNTIYF. The nucleotides read TGTGCCGGCGACAGGTTGTCTGGAAACACCATATATTTT.